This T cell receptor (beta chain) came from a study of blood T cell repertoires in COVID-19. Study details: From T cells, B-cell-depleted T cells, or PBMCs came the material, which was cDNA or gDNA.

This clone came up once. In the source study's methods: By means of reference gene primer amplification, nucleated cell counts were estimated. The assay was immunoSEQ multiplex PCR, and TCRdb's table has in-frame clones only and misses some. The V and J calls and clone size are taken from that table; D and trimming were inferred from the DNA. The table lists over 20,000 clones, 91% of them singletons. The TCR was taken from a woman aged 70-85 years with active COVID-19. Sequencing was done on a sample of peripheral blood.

This CDR3 reads CAISESEREHTGELFF. The CDR3 bases are TGTGCCATCAGTGAGTCAGAGCGGGAACACACCGGGGAGCTGTTTTTT. This chain joins TRBV10-3 and TRBJ2-2; 7 bases line up with TRBD2. Germline V gene sequence: CDR1 ENHRY, CDR2 SYGVKD. This CDR3 comprises 16 residues. With V trimmed by 0 bases and J by 3 bases, 4 bases remained unmatched.